The 15 T cell receptor beta chains below were found in one sample sequenced in a study of Graves' ophthalmopathy and Graves' hyperthyroidism. Using RNA transcripts, the TCR beta CDR3 regions were amplified. First-round RT-PCR used HTBI primers; second-round multiplex PCR followed. TCRdb reanalysed the multiplex PCR reads using MiXCR and keeps one entry per CDR3 protein. Of some 170,000 distinct CDR3 sequences in the sample, 35% to 50% were seen once. Sequenced material: peripheral blood. The receptors stem from a young man with Graves' ophthalmopathy.

There are many counts of this clonotype. This sequence joins TRBV4-1 and TRBJ1-5; tentative D call: TRBD1 (5 bases). The germline CDR1 and CDR2 sequences are MGHRA and YSYEKL. There are 16 residues in the CDR3. Trimming stripped 1 base from V and 7 bases from J, with 17 bases between. CDR3 in DNA: TGCGCCAGCAGCCAAGCTGGCCAGGGTGGAGGACAGCCCCAGCATTTT. Its translation: CASSQAGQGGGQPQHF.

Ten or more counts support this clonotype. J is TRBJ2-2 and V is TRBV27; no clear D gene. The germline CDR1 and CDR2 sequences are MNHEY and SMNVEV (reference sequence). The length of the CDR3 is 19 residues. V lost 7 bases and J lost 4, with 28 bases in between. CDR3 DNA: TGTGCCAGCACCTCTAAAGCGTTAGGGCTCCTTTGGTCCACCGGGGAGCTGTTTTTT. Translating it yields CASTSKALGLLWSTGELFF.

V gene TRBV12-3 or TRBV12-4 combines with J gene TRBJ1-6; tentatively, D is TRBD1 (5 bases). This CDR3 has 14 amino acids. Deletions cut 3 bases from V and 10 bases from J, with 13 bases between. CDR3 DNA: TGTGCCAGCAGTTTCGCCGGGGGAATATCACCCCTCCACTTT. The encoded protein is CASSFAGGISPLHF.

This clonotype has ten or more counts. The genes are TRBV28 and TRBJ2-7; D gene uncertain. Germline V gene sequence: CDR1 MDHEN, CDR2 SYDVKM. V was shortened by 2 bases and J by 0 bases, with 17 bases between the two germline ends. The CDR3 spans 17 residues. Here the CDR3 DNA reads TGTGCCAGCAGTTTACCCCGTAATGCCGACCCCTCCTACGAGCAGTACTTC. It yields the protein CASSLPRNADPSYEQYF.

The chain carries TRBV6-1 and TRBJ1-1, with D unresolved. Germline CDR1 MNHNS, CDR2 SASEGT. The CDR3 runs 15 residues. Deletions cut 7 bases from V and 3 bases from J, with 18 bases between. The CDR3 is CASKWTSDKYTEAFF. CDR3 in DNA: TGTGCCAGCAAATGGACGAGTGATAAGTACACTGAAGCTTTCTTT.

This clonotype was seen at least ten times. This rearrangement joins TRBV10-3 to TRBJ2-4; D perhaps matches TRBD2 (5 bases). In germline, CDR1 is ENHRY, CDR2 SYGVKD. Trimming cost V 3 bases and J 7 bases, with 16 bases left between them. The CDR3 covers 15 residues. CDR3 in amino acids: CAISEADGQFNIQYF. The CDR3 DNA follows: TGTGCCATCAGTGAAGCGGACGGGCAGTTTAACATTCAGTACTTC.

This clonotype was seen ten or more times. The V call is TRBV11-2, the J call TRBJ2-7; 9 bases line up with TRBD2. This CDR3 comprises 17 residues. With 4 bases clipped from V and 4 bases from J, the junction kept 14 bases outside the gene matches. The germline CDR1 and CDR2 sequences are SGHAT and FQNNGV. CDR3 loop: CASSSVVSGRGGYEQYF. CDR3 coding DNA: TGTGCCAGCAGCTCCGTCGTTAGCGGGAGAGGGGGATACGAGCAGTACTTC. Together with reference TRBV11-2 and TRBJ2-7, the CDR3 gives the full variable domain: EAGVAQSPRYKIIEKRQSVAFWCNPISGHATLYWYQQILGQGPKLLIQFQNNGVVDDSQLPKDRFSAERLKGVDSTLKIQPAKLEDSAVYLCASSSVVSGRGGYEQYFGPGTRLTVT.

This clonotype was seen many times. This chain links TRBV25-1 with TRBJ2-5; 11 nucleotides agree with TRBD2. With 1 base clipped from V and 2 bases from J, the junction kept 6 bases outside the gene matches. Looked up from germline, CDR1 is MGHDK and CDR2 is SYGVNS. The CDR3 totals 17 residues. The chain's CDR3 is CASSESWGLADQETQYF. The CDR3 DNA is TGTGCCAGCAGTGAATCATGGGGACTAGCGGATCAAGAGACCCAGTACTTC.

J is TRBJ1-5 and V is TRBV12-3 or TRBV12-4, with D uncertain. The CDR3 contains 15 residues. Trimming took off 4 bases at V and 3 bases at J, with 13 bases between the two ends. The CDR3 sequence: CASSSFGMDNQPQHF. The CDR3 nucleotides read TGTGCCAGCAGTTCATTTGGGATGGACAATCAGCCCCAGCATTTT.

The chain is built from TRBV6-2 or TRBV6-3 and TRBJ2-5; D is perhaps TRBD2 (5 bases). CDR3 length: 14 amino acids. The V gene lost 0 bases and the J gene lost 5 bases, with 10 bases spanning the gap. The germline V gene has CDR1 MNHEY and CDR2 SVGEGT. CDR3 sequence (DNA): TGTGCCAGCAGTTACTCTTCGGGGTATGAGACCCAGTACTTC. This gives the protein CASSYSSGYETQYF.

The sample holds many counts of this clonotype. This chain connects TRBV19 to TRBJ1-1, with D possibly matching TRBD1 (5 bases). Trimming left V 3 bases short and J 3 bases short, with 14 bases between. The CDR3 extends over 15 amino acids. CDR1 and CDR2 from the germline V gene are LNHDA and SQIVND (reference sequence). The CDR3 protein is CASSIGVTGYTEAFF. The CDR3 DNA reads as TGTGCCAGTAGTATCGGAGTAACAGGCTACACTGAAGCTTTCTTT.

This clonotype has a count of ten or more. The chain carries TRBV12-3 or TRBV12-4 and TRBJ1-1, with 9 bases lining up with TRBD1. CDR3 length equals 14 residues. The J segment lost 5 bases and the V segment lost 5 bases, leaving 6 bases of the junction unmatched. The CDR3 bases are TGTGCCAGCAGTCACGGGACAGGGTTAACTGAAGCTTTCTTT. It codes for CASSHGTGLTEAFF.

The sample holds many counts of this clonotype. The CDR3 region is CASSYIEGAQPQHF. CDR3 bases: TGTGCCAGCAGTTATATCGAGGGGGCCCAGCCCCAGCATTTT. The V and J genes are TRBV6-5 and TRBJ1-5, with 7 bases fitting TRBD1. The V gene's germline CDR1 is MNHEY and CDR2 SVGAGI. The CDR3 contains 14 residues. The V and J ends lost 3 bases and 7 bases, in that order; junction bases with no gene match: 6.

In its sample, this clonotype was seen many times. The V gene is TRBV29-1, the J gene TRBJ1-3; D not resolved. This CDR3 contains 12 residues. CDR1 and CDR2 (germline): SQVTM, ANQGSEA. Trimming cost V 7 bases and J 1 base, with 8 bases left between them. As DNA, the CDR3 is TGCAGCGCGGGAGGATCTGGAAACACCATATATTTT. As protein: CSAGGSGNTIYF.

Here the CDR3 reads CASGREGGYTF. The CDR3 bases are TGTGCCAGCGGCCGGGAAGGTGGCTACACCTTC. The rearrangement links TRBV28 to TRBJ1-2, with D unclear. Trimming stripped 8 bases from V and 7 bases from J, with 11 bases between. From germline, CDR1 is MDHEN and CDR2 SYDVKM. CDR3 length: 11 amino acids.